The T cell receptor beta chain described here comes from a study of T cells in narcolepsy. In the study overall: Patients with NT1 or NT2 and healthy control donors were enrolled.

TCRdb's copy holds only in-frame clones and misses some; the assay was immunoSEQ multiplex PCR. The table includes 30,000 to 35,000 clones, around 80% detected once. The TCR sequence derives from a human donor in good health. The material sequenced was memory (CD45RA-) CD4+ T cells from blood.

The CDR3: CASSGSGANVLTF. In DNA form, the CDR3 reads TGTGCCAGCAGCGGTTCTGGGGCCAACGTCCTGACTTTC. The chain has TRBV2 and TRBJ2-6; unclear D gene. Germline CDR1 and CDR2: SNHLY and FYNNEI. Trimming pared 6 bases from V and 1 base from J, leaving 4 bases between. The CDR3 is 13 amino acids.